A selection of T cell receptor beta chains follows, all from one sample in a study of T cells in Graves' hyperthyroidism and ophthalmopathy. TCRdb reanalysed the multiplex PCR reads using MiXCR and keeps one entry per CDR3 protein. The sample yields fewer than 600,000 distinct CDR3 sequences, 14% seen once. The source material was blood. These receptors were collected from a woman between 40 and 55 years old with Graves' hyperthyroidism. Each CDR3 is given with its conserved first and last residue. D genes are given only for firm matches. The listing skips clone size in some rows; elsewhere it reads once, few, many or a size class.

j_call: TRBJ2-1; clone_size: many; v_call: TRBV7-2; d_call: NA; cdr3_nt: TGTGCCAGCAGCCCATGGTCCCTCGGGGGCTACAATGAGCAGTTCTTC; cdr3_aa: CASSPWSLGGYNEQFF
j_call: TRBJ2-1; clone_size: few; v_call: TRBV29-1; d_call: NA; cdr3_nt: TGCAGCGTTGAAGATCACCGGGACTTCTACAATGAGCAGTTCTTC; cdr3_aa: CSVEDHRDFYNEQFF
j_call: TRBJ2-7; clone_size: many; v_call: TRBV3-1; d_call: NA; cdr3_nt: TGTGCCAGCAGCCAAGAGAGAACGGGACATTACGAGCAGTACTTC; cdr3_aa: CASSQERTGHYEQYF
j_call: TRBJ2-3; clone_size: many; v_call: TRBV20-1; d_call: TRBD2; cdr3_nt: TGCAGTGCTAGAGATCGTAGCGGGAGGGCCCCAGATACGCAGTATTTT; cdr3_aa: CSARDRSGRAPDTQYF
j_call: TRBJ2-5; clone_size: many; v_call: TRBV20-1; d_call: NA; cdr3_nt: TGCAGTGCTAGCCGCCTTCCGCAGGGGCTCGGAGAGACCCAGTACTTC; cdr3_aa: CSASRLPQGLGETQYF
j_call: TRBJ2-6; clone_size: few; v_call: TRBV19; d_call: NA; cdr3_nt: TGTGCCAGTACAGTCTCCGGGGCCAACGTCCTGACTTTC; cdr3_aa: CASTVSGANVLTF
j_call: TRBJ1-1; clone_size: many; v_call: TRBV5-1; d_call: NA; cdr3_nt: TGCGCCAGCAGCTTGGGAGGGGATGCCACTGAAGCTTTCTTT; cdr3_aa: CASSLGGDATEAFF
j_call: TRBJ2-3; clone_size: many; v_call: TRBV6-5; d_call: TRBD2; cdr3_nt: TGTGCCAGCAGTTACTCGGTTGGACTAGCAGGAGATACGCAGTATTTT; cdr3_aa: CASSYSVGLAGDTQYF
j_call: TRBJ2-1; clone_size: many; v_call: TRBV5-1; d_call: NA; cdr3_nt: TGCGCCAGCAGCTCTTTCGGGACAGAGCAGTTCTTC; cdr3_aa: CASSSFGTEQFF
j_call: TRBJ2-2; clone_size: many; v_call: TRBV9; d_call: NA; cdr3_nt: TGTGCCAGCAGCGGACCCTGGCCCGGCACCGGGGAGCTGTTTTTT; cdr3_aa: CASSGPWPGTGELFF
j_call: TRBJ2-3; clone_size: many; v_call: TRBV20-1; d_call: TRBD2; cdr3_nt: TGCAGTGCAAGACCTAGCGGTAAACGCACAGATACGCAGTATTTT; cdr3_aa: CSARPSGKRTDTQYF
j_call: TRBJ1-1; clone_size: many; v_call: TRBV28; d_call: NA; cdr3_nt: TGTGCCAGCACCATACGAGGGGGGCTTAACACTGAAGCTTTCTTT; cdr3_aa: CASTIRGGLNTEAFF
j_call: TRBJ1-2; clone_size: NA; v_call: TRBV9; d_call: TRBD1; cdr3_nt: TGTGCCAGCAGCGTCACCGGGACAGGGGGTCATGGCTACACCTTC; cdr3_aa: CASSVTGTGGHGYTF
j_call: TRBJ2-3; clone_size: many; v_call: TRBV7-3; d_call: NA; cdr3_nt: TGTGCCAGCAGCAGACTAGGGAGCACAGATACGCAGTATTTT; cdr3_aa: CASSRLGSTDTQYF
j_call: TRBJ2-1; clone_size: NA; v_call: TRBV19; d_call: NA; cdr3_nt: TGTGCCAGTAGTCAGGGGGGGACGGGATCCTACAATGAGCAGTTCTTC; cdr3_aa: CASSQGGTGSYNEQFF
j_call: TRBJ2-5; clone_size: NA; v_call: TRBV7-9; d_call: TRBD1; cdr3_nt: TGTGCCAGCAGCTTACTTACAGGGGGCACGGAGACCCAGTACTTC; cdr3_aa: CASSLLTGGTETQYF
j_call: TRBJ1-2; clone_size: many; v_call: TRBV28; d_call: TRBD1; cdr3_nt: TGTGCCAGCAGTCCCCAGGGGGCCCACTACTATGGCTACACCTTC; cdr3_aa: CASSPQGAHYYGYTF
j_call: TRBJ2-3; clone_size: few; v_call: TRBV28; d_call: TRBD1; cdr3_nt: TGTGCCAGCAGTGACAGGGGAGTAGATACGCAGTATTTT; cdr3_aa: CASSDRGVDTQYF
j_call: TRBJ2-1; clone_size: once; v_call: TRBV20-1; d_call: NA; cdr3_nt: TGCAGTGCCCCTGGGGGGACGAGCTCCTACAATGAGCAGTTCTTC; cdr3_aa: CSAPGGTSSYNEQFF
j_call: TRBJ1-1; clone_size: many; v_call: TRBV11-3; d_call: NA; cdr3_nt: TGTGCCAGCAGCTTAAGGGGGTCCGATATGAACACTGAAGCTTTCTTT; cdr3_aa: CASSLRGSDMNTEAFF
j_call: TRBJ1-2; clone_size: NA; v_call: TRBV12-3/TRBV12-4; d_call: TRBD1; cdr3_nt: TGTGCCATCAGTGTAAACGCGGGACAGGGGCTGAACTATGGCTACACCTTC; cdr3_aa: CAISVNAGQGLNYGYTF
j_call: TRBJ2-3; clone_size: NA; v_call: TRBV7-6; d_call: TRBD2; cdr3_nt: TGTGCCAGCAGCACACGGACTAGTAGAGATACGCAGTATTTT; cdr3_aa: CASSTRTSRDTQYF
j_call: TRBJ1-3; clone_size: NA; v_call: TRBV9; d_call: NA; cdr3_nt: TGTGCCAGCAGCGTAGGATCCGGTAGCTCTGGAAACACCATATATTTT; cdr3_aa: CASSVGSGSSGNTIYF
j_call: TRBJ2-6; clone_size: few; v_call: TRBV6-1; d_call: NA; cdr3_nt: TGTGCCACCCATTCTGGGGCCAACGTCCTGACTTTC; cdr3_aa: CATHSGANVLTF
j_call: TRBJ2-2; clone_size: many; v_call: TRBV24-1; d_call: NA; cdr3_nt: TGTGCCACCAGTGAAAAGACAGTGAACACCGGGGAGCTGTTTTTT; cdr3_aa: CATSEKTVNTGELFF
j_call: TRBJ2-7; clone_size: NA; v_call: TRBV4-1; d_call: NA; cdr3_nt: TGCGCCAGCAGCCAAGATGGCGGGGAGTGGGGCTACGAGCAGTACTTC; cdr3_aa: CASSQDGGEWGYEQYF
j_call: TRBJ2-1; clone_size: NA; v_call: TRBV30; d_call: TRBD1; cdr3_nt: TGTGCCTGGAGTCGACAGGGCTCCTACAATGAGCAGTTCTTC; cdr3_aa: CAWSRQGSYNEQFF
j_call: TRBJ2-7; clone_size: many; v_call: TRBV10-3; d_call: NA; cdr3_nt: TGTGCCATCAGTGAGTCGTCCTACGAGCAGTACTTC; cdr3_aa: CAISESSYEQYF
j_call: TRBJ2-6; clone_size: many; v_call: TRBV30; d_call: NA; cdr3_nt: TGTGCCTGGAGTGTGGGCTCTGGGGCCAACGTCCTGACTTTC; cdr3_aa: CAWSVGSGANVLTF
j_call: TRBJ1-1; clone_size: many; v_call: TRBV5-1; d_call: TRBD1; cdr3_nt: TGCGCCAGCAGCCCGTATGACAGGGGTACTGAAGCTTTCTTT; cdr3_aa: CASSPYDRGTEAFF
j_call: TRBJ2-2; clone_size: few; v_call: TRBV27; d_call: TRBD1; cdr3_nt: TGTGCCAGCAGGAGGGACAGGAACACCGGGGAGCTGTTTTTT; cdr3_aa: CASRRDRNTGELFF
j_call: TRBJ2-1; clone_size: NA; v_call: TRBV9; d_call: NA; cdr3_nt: TGTGCCAGCAGCGCCGACCTCAATGAGCAGTTCTTC; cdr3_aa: CASSADLNEQFF
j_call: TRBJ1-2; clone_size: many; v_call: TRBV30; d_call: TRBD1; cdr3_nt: TGTGCCTGGAGTGCACGGGACAGCTTCTATGGCTACACCTTC; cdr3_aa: CAWSARDSFYGYTF
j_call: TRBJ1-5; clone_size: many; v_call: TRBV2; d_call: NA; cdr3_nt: TGTGCCAGCAGACGGACAGTCAATCAGCCCCAGCATTTT; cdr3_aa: CASRRTVNQPQHF
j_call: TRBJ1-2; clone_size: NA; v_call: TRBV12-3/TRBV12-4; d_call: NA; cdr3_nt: TGTGCCAGCACCATCGGACGCGCCGGTGGCTACACCTTC; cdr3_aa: CASTIGRAGGYTF
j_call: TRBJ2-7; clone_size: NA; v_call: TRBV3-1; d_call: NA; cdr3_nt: TGTGCCAGCAGCCAAGACGGTATTTTTTACGAGCAGTACTTC; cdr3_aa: CASSQDGIFYEQYF
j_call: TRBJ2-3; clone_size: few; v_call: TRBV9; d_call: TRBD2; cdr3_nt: TGTGCCAGCAGCGTAGAGGCCGGGAGGGCCCCAGATACGCAGTATTTT; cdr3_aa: CASSVEAGRAPDTQYF
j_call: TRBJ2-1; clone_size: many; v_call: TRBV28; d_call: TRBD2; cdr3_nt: TGTGCCGTCCCCGGAGATAGCGGGAGGGACAATGAGCAGTTCTTC; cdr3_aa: CAVPGDSGRDNEQFF
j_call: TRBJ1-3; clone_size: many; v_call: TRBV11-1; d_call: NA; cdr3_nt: TGTGCCAGCAGACCGACAGACTCTGGAAACACCATATATTTT; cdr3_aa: CASRPTDSGNTIYF
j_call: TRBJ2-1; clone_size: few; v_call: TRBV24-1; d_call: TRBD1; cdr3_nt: TGTGCCACCAGTGATGGGGGACAGGGAAGAGGTGAGCAGTTCTTC; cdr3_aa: CATSDGGQGRGEQFF
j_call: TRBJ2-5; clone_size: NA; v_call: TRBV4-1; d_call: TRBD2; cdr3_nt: TGCGCCAGCAGCCAATCCTTAGCGGGAGTTAGCGAGACCCAGTACTTC; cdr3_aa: CASSQSLAGVSETQYF
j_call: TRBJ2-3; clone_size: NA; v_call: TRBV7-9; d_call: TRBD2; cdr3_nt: TGTGCCAGCAGATCTCTCCTAGCGGGAGGTGATACGCAGTATTTT; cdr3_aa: CASRSLLAGGDTQYF
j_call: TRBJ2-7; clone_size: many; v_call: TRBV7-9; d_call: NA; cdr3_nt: TGTGCCAGCAGCTTAATCCAAGAGTACGAGCAGTACTTC; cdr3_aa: CASSLIQEYEQYF
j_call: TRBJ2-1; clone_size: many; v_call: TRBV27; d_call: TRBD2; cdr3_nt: TGTGCCAGCAGTTTCCTACAATCCCTGAGCGGGAGTGTCTCCTACAATGAGCAGTTCTTC; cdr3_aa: CASSFLQSLSGSVSYNEQFF
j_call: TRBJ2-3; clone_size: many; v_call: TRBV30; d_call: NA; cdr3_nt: TGTGCCTGGAGTCCACTAGCTATATCTAGCACAGATACGCAGTATTTT; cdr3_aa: CAWSPLAISSTDTQYF
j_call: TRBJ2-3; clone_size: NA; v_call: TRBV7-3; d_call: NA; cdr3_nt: TGTGCCAGCAGCTATACAGGGACTAGCACAGATACGCAGTATTTT; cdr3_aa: CASSYTGTSTDTQYF
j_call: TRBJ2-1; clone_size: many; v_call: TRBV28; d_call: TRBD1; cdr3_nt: TGTGCCAGCAGTTTTCCCAGGACAGGGAACTACAATGAGCAGTTCTTC; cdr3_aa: CASSFPRTGNYNEQFF
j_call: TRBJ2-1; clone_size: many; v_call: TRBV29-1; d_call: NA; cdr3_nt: TGCAGCGTTGAAGATGTGGTGGCGGCTAGCTCCTACAATGAGCAGTTCTTC; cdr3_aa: CSVEDVVAASSYNEQFF
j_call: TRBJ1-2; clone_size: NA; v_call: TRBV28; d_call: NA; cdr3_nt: TGTGCCGGCAGCGTACAGGAGTCTTATGGCTACACCTTC; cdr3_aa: CAGSVQESYGYTF